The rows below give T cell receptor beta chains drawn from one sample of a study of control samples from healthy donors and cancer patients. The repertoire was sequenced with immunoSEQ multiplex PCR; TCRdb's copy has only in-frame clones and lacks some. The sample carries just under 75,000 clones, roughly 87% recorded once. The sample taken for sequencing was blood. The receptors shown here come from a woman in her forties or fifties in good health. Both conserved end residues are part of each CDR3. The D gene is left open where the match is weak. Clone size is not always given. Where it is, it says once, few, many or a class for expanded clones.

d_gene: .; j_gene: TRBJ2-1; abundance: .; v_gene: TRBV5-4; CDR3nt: TGTGCCAGCAGCTTGGGACAGTCAGATGAGCAGTTCTTC; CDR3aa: CASSLGQSDEQFF
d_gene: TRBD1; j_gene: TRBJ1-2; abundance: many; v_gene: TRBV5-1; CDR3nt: TGCGCCAGCAGCGAACAGGGGGCGAGTGGCTACACCTTC; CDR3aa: CASSEQGASGYTF
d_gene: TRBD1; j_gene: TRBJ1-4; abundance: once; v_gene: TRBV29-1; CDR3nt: TGCAGCGTTACTAGGACAGGGATTAGTGAAAAACTGTTTTTT; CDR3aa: CSVTRTGISEKLFF
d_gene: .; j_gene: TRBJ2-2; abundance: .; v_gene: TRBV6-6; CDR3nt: TGTGCCAGCAGGCCCGTACGGGGAGGGAACACCGGGGAGCTGTTTTTT; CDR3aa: CASRPVRGGNTGELFF
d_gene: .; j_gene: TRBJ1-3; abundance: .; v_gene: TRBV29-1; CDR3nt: TGCAGCGTTGAAGAAATAGGGACCATATATTTT; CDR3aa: CSVEEIGTIYF
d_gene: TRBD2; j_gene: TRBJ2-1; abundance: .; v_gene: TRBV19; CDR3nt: TGTGCCAGTAACATAGCGGGAGGCTTCTACAATGAGCAGTTCTTC; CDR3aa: CASNIAGGFYNEQFF
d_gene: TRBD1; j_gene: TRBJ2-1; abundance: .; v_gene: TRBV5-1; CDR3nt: TGCGCCAGCAGCTACCGGGACAGCTCCTACAATGAGCAGTTCTTC; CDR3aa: CASSYRDSSYNEQFF
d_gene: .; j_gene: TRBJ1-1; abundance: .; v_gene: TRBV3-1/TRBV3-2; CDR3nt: TGTGCCAGCAGCCAAACTGGGAACACTGAAGCTTTCTTT; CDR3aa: CASSQTGNTEAFF
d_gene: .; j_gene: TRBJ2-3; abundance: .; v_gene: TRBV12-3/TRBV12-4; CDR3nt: TGTGCCAGCAGTTTAACGGGGAGAGATACGCAGTATTTT; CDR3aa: CASSLTGRDTQYF
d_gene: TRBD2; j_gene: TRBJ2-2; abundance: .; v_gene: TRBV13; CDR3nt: TGTGCCAGCAGCTTTAGCGGGGCCGGCGGGGAGCTGTTTTTT; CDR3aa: CASSFSGAGGELFF
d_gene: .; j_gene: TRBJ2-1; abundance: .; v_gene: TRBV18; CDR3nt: TGTGCCAGCTCACCAAGTAGTGGAAACAGGGTGGGTGAGCAGTTCTTC; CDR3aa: CASSPSSGNRVGEQFF
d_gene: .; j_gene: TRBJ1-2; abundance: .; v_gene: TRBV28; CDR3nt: TGTGCCAGCAGACCTCTAGACAGGCAGTTTAACTATGGCTACACCTTC; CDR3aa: CASRPLDRQFNYGYTF
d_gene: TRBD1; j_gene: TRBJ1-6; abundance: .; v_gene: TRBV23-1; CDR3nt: TGCGCCAGCAGTCAACCCCCAGGACAGGACCACGGACCGAAAATAAGCTCCTATAATTCACCCCTCCACTTT; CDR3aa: CASSQPPGQDHGPKISSYNSPLHF
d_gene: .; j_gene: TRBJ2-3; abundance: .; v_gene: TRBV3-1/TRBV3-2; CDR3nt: TGTGCCAGCAGCCAAGCGGGGGCGAGCACAGATACGCAGTATTTT; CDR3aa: CASSQAGASTDTQYF
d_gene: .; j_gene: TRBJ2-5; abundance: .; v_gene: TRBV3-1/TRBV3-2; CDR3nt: TGTGCCAGCAGCTTCGACGAGGAGACCCAGTACTTC; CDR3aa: CASSFDEETQYF
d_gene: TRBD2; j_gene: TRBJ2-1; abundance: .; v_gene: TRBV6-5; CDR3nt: TGTGCCAGCAGTTTAGCGGGAGGCCTACAAGATGAGCAGTTCTTC; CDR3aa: CASSLAGGLQDEQFF
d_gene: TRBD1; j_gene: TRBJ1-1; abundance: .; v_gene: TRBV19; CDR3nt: TGTGCCAGTAGTGCAGGGGACAGTAGGACTGAAGCTTTCTTT; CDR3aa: CASSAGDSRTEAFF